A selection of T cell receptor beta chains follows, all from one sample in a study of blood T cells in healthy people across ages. TCRdb itself ran the 5' RACE reads through MiXCR, one entry per CDR3 protein. Of under 850,000 distinct CDR3 sequences in the sample, about 37% were seen once. Material for sequencing was blood. These receptors originate from a man between 18 and 35 years old in good health. CDR3s include the opening cysteine and the closing phenylalanine or tryptophan. D genes are given only for firm matches. Clone size is given for some rows only: seen once, a few or many times, or a class if the clone is expanded.

CDR3 length	V gene	J gene	clone size	D gene	CDR3 protein	CDR3 DNA
12	TRBV20-1	TRBJ1-1	few	TRBD1	CSADRDRGRAFF	TGCAGTGCTGACCGGGACAGGGGGCGAGCTTTCTTT
20	TRBV7-6	TRBJ2-1	many	-	CASSFSEGPFRGSSYNEQFF	TGTGCCAGCAGCTTCTCCGAGGGTCCTTTCCGGGGCAGCTCCTACAATGAGCAGTTCTTC
15	TRBV29-1	TRBJ1-1	-	TRBD1	CSVEGGQGHPGGAFF	TGCAGCGTTGAGGGGGGACAGGGGCACCCGGGGGGAGCTTTCTTT
14	TRBV7-9	TRBJ2-1	few	TRBD1	CASNHQQGGREQFF	TGTGCCAGCAACCATCAACAGGGGGGAAGGGAGCAGTTCTTC
14	TRBV6-1	TRBJ2-2	-	TRBD2	CASRGGRFSGELFF	TGTGCCAGCAGGGGGGGGAGGTTTTCCGGGGAGCTGTTTTTT
13	TRBV7-2	TRBJ2-3	many	-	CASSANVDDTQYF	TGTGCCAGCAGCGCAAATGTCGACGATACGCAGTATTTT
15	TRBV4-3	TRBJ1-1	few	-	CASSQDIGPNTEAFF	TGCGCCAGCAGCCAAGATATCGGTCCGAACACTGAAGCTTTCTTT
11	TRBV20-1	TRBJ1-2	few	-	CSAENGDRYTF	TGCAGTGCCGAGAACGGGGATCGCTACACCTTC
20	TRBV4-3	TRBJ2-1	-	-	CASSQDLLGTLGTNYNEQFF	TGCGCCAGCAGCCAAGATTTGTTGGGGACCCTTGGGACCAACTACAATGAGCAGTTCTTC
15	TRBV25-1	TRBJ1-6	few	TRBD1	CASSESGTAYSPLHF	TGTGCCAGCAGTGAATCTGGGACAGCATATTCACCCCTCCACTTT
15	TRBV12-3/TRBV12-4	TRBJ2-5	-	TRBD2	CASRLAGGRKETQYF	TGTGCCAGCAGACTAGCGGGAGGAAGGAAAGAGACCCAGTACTTC
15	TRBV29-1	TRBJ2-5	-	TRBD1	CSVTLGTGFFDEQYF	TGCAGCGTCACTCTCGGGACAGGGTTTTTCGATGAGCAGTACTTC
16	TRBV7-9	TRBJ1-2	few	-	CASSYSGRQKPYGYTF	TGTGCCAGCAGCTATTCCGGGCGACAGAAACCCTATGGCTACACCTTC
12	TRBV20-1	TRBJ1-1	few	-	CSASPGGAEAFF	TGCAGTGCTAGCCCCGGCGGGGCTGAAGCTTTCTTT
16	TRBV6-5	TRBJ1-2	many	TRBD1	CASSRQGKSFDYGYTF	TGTGCCAGCAGTAGACAGGGGAAGAGCTTTGACTATGGCTACACCTTC
14	TRBV6-2/TRBV6-3	TRBJ1-2	many	TRBD1	CASRTGQGNYGYTF	TGCGCCAGCAGGACCGGACAGGGGAACTATGGCTACACCTTC
16	TRBV7-9	TRBJ2-7	-	-	CASSLGAGKIVYEQYF	TGTGCCAGCAGCTTAGGCGCAGGGAAAATCGTCTACGAGCAGTACTTC
16	TRBV6-2/TRBV6-3	TRBJ2-1	few	TRBD2	CASSGRVAGVFNEQFF	TGTGCCAGCAGTGGTCGGGTAGCGGGGGTTTTCAATGAGCAGTTCTTC
15	TRBV6-5	TRBJ2-5	many	TRBD2	CASNLAGGRQETQYF	TGTGCCAGCAACCTAGCGGGGGGGAGGCAAGAGACCCAGTACTTC
14	TRBV7-2	TRBJ2-7	few	TRBD2	CASSLAGLTHEQYF	TGTGCCAGCAGCTTAGCGGGACTAACGCACGAGCAGTACTTC
17	TRBV14	TRBJ2-5	-	TRBD2	CASSQVWGGGRENEQYF	TGTGCCAGCAGCCAAGTATGGGGGGGAGGCAGAGAGAATGAGCAGTACTTC
14	TRBV12-3/TRBV12-4	TRBJ2-3	few	-	CASRLRGGTDTQYF	TGTGCCAGCAGACTCAGGGGGGGCACAGATACGCAGTATTTT
15	TRBV15	TRBJ2-7	-	TRBD1	CATSWRTGLSYEQYF	TGTGCCACCAGCTGGCGGACAGGGCTCTCCTACGAGCAGTACTTC
15	TRBV12-3/TRBV12-4	TRBJ2-7	few	TRBD1	CASSIPGGAYNEQYF	TGTGCCAGCAGTATTCCAGGGGGCGCCTACAATGAGCAGTACTTC
13	TRBV12-3/TRBV12-4	TRBJ1-2	few	TRBD1	CASSSGTGAGYTF	TGTGCCAGCAGTTCCGGGACAGGGGCTGGCTACACCTTC
10	TRBV20-1	TRBJ2-7	-	TRBD1	CRATGDFQYF	TGCAGGGCTACAGGGGATTTTCAGTACTTC
13	TRBV11-2	TRBJ2-2	-	-	CASSSQDTGELFF	TGTGCCAGCAGCTCCCAAGACACCGGGGAGCTGTTTTTT
14	TRBV11-2	TRBJ1-5	-	TRBD1	CASSSGQANQPQHF	TGTGCCAGCAGCTCCGGACAGGCAAATCAGCCCCAGCATTTT
16	TRBV15	TRBJ2-3	-	-	CATSLLGQTSTDTQYF	TGTGCCACCAGCCTCCTGGGCCAGACTAGCACAGATACGCAGTATTTT
17	TRBV12-3/TRBV12-4	TRBJ2-7	-	TRBD2	CASSSSPGRGSSYEQYF	TGTGCCAGCAGTTCCTCCCCGGGGCGGGGGAGCTCCTACGAGCAGTACTTC
14	TRBV9	TRBJ2-3	many	-	CASRPDGGVGTQYF	TGTGCCAGCAGGCCGGACGGTGGCGTCGGGACGCAGTATTTT
17	TRBV4-2	TRBJ2-1	-	TRBD2	CASSQVASGEDIDEQFF	TGTGCCAGCAGCCAAGTGGCTAGCGGGGAGGATATCGATGAGCAGTTCTTC
14	TRBV6-5	TRBJ1-2	-	TRBD1	CASSYEGAPYGYTF	TGTGCCAGCAGTTACGAGGGGGCTCCCTATGGCTACACCTTC
12	TRBV20-1	TRBJ2-5	-	-	CSADRGSKTQYF	TGCAGTGCCGATAGGGGGTCGAAGACCCAGTACTTC
13	TRBV3-1	TRBJ2-1	few	-	CATSRDRHNEQFF	TGTGCCACCAGCCGCGACAGGCACAATGAGCAGTTCTTC
16	TRBV6-5	TRBJ2-7	-	-	CASSYRPRGTENEQYF	TGTGCCAGCAGTTACCGTCCGCGGGGGACAGAAAACGAGCAGTACTTC
15	TRBV5-1	TRBJ2-7	-	TRBD1	CASSPGQGLLNEQYF	TGCGCCAGCAGCCCTGGACAGGGATTACTGAATGAGCAGTACTTC
17	TRBV7-2	TRBJ2-6	many	-	CASRNQVRDSGANVLTF	TGTGCCAGCAGAAATCAAGTCCGGGATTCTGGGGCCAACGTCCTGACTTTC
16	TRBV6-5	TRBJ2-3	-	TRBD1	CASSSPPGQGADTQYF	TGTGCCAGCAGTTCCCCGCCGGGACAGGGGGCGGATACGCAGTATTTT
10	TRBV29-1	TRBJ2-1	-	-	CSVLKGEQFF	TGCAGCGTATTAAAGGGTGAGCAGTTCTTC
14	TRBV4-3	TRBJ1-1	-	-	CASSQSLGSTEAFF	TGCGCCAGCAGCCAATCATTGGGGTCCACTGAAGCTTTCTTT
17	TRBV7-2	TRBJ2-3	many	-	CASSLHQLATGADTQYF	TGTGCCAGCAGCTTACATCAGCTAGCGACCGGAGCAGATACGCAGTATTTT
14	TRBV2	TRBJ2-7	few	TRBD1	CASSDPGQTYEQYF	TGTGCCAGCAGTGACCCGGGACAGACTTACGAGCAGTACTTC
12	TRBV20-1	TRBJ2-2	many	-	CSVGANTGELFF	TGCAGTGTGGGGGCGAACACCGGGGAGCTGTTTTTT
15	TRBV12-3/TRBV12-4	TRBJ2-2	-	-	CASRPAESNTGELFF	TGTGCCAGCAGACCAGCGGAATCGAACACCGGGGAGCTGTTTTTT
15	TRBV20-1	TRBJ2-3	few	TRBD1	CSASSQARGPDTQYF	TGCAGTGCTAGTAGTCAGGCTAGGGGGCCAGATACGCAGTATTTT
13	TRBV6-5	TRBJ1-1	-	TRBD1	CASRPKQGTEAFF	TGTGCCAGCAGACCTAAACAGGGGACTGAAGCTTTCTTT
18	TRBV7-3	TRBJ1-5	-	-	CASSLKGGPGGSNQPQHF	TGTGCCAGCAGCTTAAAGGGGGGACCGGGGGGCAGCAATCAGCCCCAGCATTTT
15	TRBV12-5	TRBJ2-7	-	TRBD1	CASGPRDRGVIEQYF	TGTGCTAGTGGTCCCCGGGACAGGGGTGTAATCGAGCAGTACTTC
14	TRBV20-1	TRBJ2-3	-	TRBD1	CSARGQVGTDTQYF	TGCAGTGCTAGGGGACAGGTGGGCACAGATACGCAGTATTTT
20	TRBV10-3	TRBJ2-1	-	-	CAINSGRGPEEQATYNEQFF	TGTGCCATCAACTCGGGCAGGGGCCCGGAGGAGCAGGCGACCTACAATGAGCAGTTCTTC
15	TRBV27	TRBJ2-7	-	TRBD2	CASSLFPSGAYEQYF	TGTGCCAGCAGTTTATTTCCTAGCGGGGCCTACGAGCAGTACTTC
14	TRBV27	TRBJ1-1	-	-	CASRPPQKQVEAFF	TGTGCCAGCAGACCGCCTCAAAAACAGGTCGAAGCTTTCTTT
13	TRBV9	TRBJ2-7	-	-	CASSVDRNNEQYF	TGTGCCAGCAGCGTAGACAGGAACAATGAGCAGTACTTC
14	TRBV20-1	TRBJ1-2	few	TRBD1	CSARERTGIYGYTF	TGCAGTGCTAGAGAACGGACAGGGATCTATGGCTACACCTTC
16	TRBV28	TRBJ2-1	-	TRBD1	CASSLFGTGTGNEQFF	TGTGCCAGCAGCCTCTTCGGGACAGGGACAGGAAATGAGCAGTTCTTC
15	TRBV24-1	TRBJ2-3	many	TRBD2	CATSGSGGFTDTQYF	TGTGCCACCAGTGGAAGCGGGGGGTTTACAGATACGCAGTATTTT
15	TRBV3-1	TRBJ2-7	-	-	CASRDTRGGYNEQYF	TGTGCCAGCAGGGACACTAGAGGGGGGTACAATGAGCAGTACTTC
15	TRBV20-1	TRBJ2-3	-	TRBD1	CSARLQGVLADTQYF	TGCAGTGCGAGATTACAGGGGGTGTTGGCAGATACGCAGTATTTT